By share of the sample, the clone carrying this T cell receptor (beta chain) is medium-sized. Its antigen is not identified. These data belong to a study of Graves' ophthalmopathy and Graves' hyperthyroidism. Study-wide background: The blood sample was drawn at first diagnosis and before any treatment. Study-wide results and limits: Blood contained most expanded thyroid clonotypes exceeding 0.001 frequency.

Clinical symptoms, serum thyroxine, TRAb, thyroid ultrasound and orbital computed tomography determined diagnosis. PBMCs were isolated by Ficoll-Paque density gradient centrifugation, using 8 to 10 ml of fresh peripheral blood as the starting material. The sequenced template was RNA, covering the TCR beta CDR3 region. Scientists carried out first-round RT-PCR using HTBI primers and then a second-round multiplex PCR. A single record per CDR3 protein comes from TCRdb applying MiXCR to the multiplex PCR reads. The data show about 15,000 distinct CDR3 sequences, with about 50% seen just once and about 46% held by the top ten. The CDR3 has 14 amino acids. Trimming took 3 bases from V and 4 from J, leaving 11 bases between them. Germline CDR1 reads MNHEY; CDR2 reads SVGAGI.

This receptor was taken from a woman in her 30s with Graves' ophthalmopathy. This chain connects TRBV6-5 to TRBJ2-3, with D tentatively TRBD1 or TRBD2 (6 bases each). Sequenced input: peripheral blood. This CDR3 reads CASSYLGGPDTQYF. CDR3 coding DNA: TGTGCCAGCAGTTATCTCGGGGGCCCAGATACGCAGTATTTT.